The 2 T cell receptor beta chains listed next were all sequenced from one sample in a study of blood T cell repertoires in COVID-19. The data were produced by immunoSEQ multiplex PCR, yet TCRdb's version contains in-frame clones alone and is incomplete. The sample lists 200,000 to 250,000 clones; about 83% were seen once. What was sequenced was peripheral blood. These receptor sequences come from a woman aged 30 to 39 with COVID-19, enrolled during active disease.

Remarks on this clone: The junction and the germline gene differ at one end; a read error may be behind it. Distinct nucleotide sequences in the sample also encode this CDR3. This chain joins TRBV29-1 and TRBJ2-7; TRBD2 agrees at 11 bases. The CDR3 loop spans 14 amino acids. The germline CDR1 and CDR2 sequences are SQVTM and ANQGSEA. The CDR3 loop reads CSVEGTSGTYEQYF. In DNA form, the CDR3 reads TGCAGCGTCGAAGGGACTAGCGGTACCTACGAGCAGTACTTC.

This sequence joins TRBV5-1 and TRBJ2-7; TRBD2 aligns across 11 bases. Germline CDR1 and CDR2: SGHRS and YFSETQ. CDR3 length: 17 amino acids. V lost 4 bases and J lost 5; bases outside the gene matches: 14. CDR3 in DNA: TGCGCCAGCAGCCCCGAGCTGCTAGCGGGGGGTCGGAACGAGCAGTACTTC. Amino acid sequence: CASSPELLAGGRNEQYF.